The table lists the clone carrying this T cell receptor beta chain with a count of one. This specimen comes from a study of T cell changes during pregnancy in multiple sclerosis. Trimming at V came to 8 bases and at J to 1 base, leaving 6 bases not matched to a gene. The CDR3 extends over 14 amino acids. Sequencing was performed with immunoSEQ multiplex PCR; in TCRdb, only in-frame clones are kept and a portion is missing. The sample shows about 70,000 clones, about nine tenths of them seen only once. The TCR sequence derives from a female donor with multiple sclerosis, enrolled in a pregnancy study. Sequenced here: CD4+ T cells from peripheral blood mononuclear cells, sampled after pregnancy. The V gene is TRBV6-7, the J gene TRBJ2-7, with TRBD1 identical over 9 bases. TRBV6-7 is an ORF; its function is uncertain. The CDR3 region is CASYRDRESYEQYF. CDR3 coding DNA: TGTGCCAGCTACCGGGACAGGGAATCCTACGAGCAGTACTTC.